This TCR beta chain was identified during a study of beta chain features in type 1 diabetes. Study-level results: The analysis here could not establish whether HLA type shapes TCRB rearrangement.

With respect to this clone: Its antigen remains unidentified.

Germline V gene sequence: CDR1 MNHEY, CDR2 SVGAGI. V lost 7 bases and J lost 1; bases outside the gene matches: 4. The CDR3 is 15 residues long. Since all of the isolated RNA was reverse transcribed, expressed TCRB transcripts were what got sequenced. The table came from immunoSEQ multiplex PCR; TCRdb's copy has only in-frame clones and leaves some out. There are about 140,000 clones in the sample; about a tenth occur only once, and 0.65% lies in the top ten. V is TRBV6-5 and J is TRBJ2-2; 9 bases are a match to TRBD2. The receptor's source is a woman aged 40-49 years in good health. Sequenced material: central memory CD4+ T cells from blood. The CDR3 coding sequence is TGTGCCAGCACTACTAGCGGGTTGAACACCGGGGAGCTGTTTTTT. Protein: CASTTSGLNTGELFF.